This paragraph reports one T cell receptor (beta chain). What it binds is not known. The sample belongs to a study of shared clonotypes between healthy human individuals. Across the whole study: The plates for each donor numbered three CD4 naive, three CD4 memory, two CD8 naive and one CD8 memory.

Whole-study results and caveats: Owing to a small donor count, the genetic and exposure-history diversity represented was limited. Only blood samples were collected, and tissue repertoires likely differ.

This CDR3 comprises 14 residues. CDR1 MNHNS and CDR2 SASEGT come from the germline V gene. V was pared by 3 bases and J by 2 bases, with 11 bases between. In replicate PCRs of sorted subsets, around 0.2 ug DNA, tens of thousands of T cell genomes, was used. Assay: immunoSEQ multiplex PCR; the TCRdb copy retains only in-frame clones and omits some. Altogether around 2.1 million clones are present, 90% to 95% being singletons, with the ten largest covering about 1.8%. The naive CD8 subset, CD45RO-negative cells positively selected for CCR7, excluded terminally differentiated effector memory CD45RA+ cells.

The origin of this receptor is a man younger than 35 in good health. Some clones in this sample may be carry-over from other donors' samples. J is TRBJ2-7 and V is TRBV6-1; D is undetermined. The sample was naive CD8+ T cells from PBMCs. The DNA of the CDR3 is TGTGCCAGCAGTGAGCCTGCAGGAGCCTACGAGCAGTACTTC. Protein sequence: CASSEPAGAYEQYF.